This T cell receptor beta chain comes out of a study of T cell responses to AZD1222 COVID-19 vaccine. The study, taken as a whole, reports: Sampling captured repertoires only after the peak T cell response.

Some clones are missing from TCRdb's copy, which holds only in-frame ones; the method was immunoSEQ multiplex PCR. Seen here are about 190,000 clones, 80% to 90% observed once, and the top ten hold 6.5% to 8.5%. As regards this clone: What it binds is not known.

The germline V and J ends were trimmed by 3 bases and 5 bases, with 14 bases remaining between them. Germline CDR1 reads SGHRS; CDR2 reads YFSETQ. This CDR3 contains 14 residues. Sequenced material: peripheral blood, taken on day 0 of AZD1222 vaccination. The receptor's source is an adult in good health. This chain links TRBV5-1 with TRBJ2-5; no clear D gene. The CDR3 DNA follows: TGCGCCAGCAGCTACACCGACTCGAGGGAGACCCAGTACTTC. As protein: CASSYTDSRETQYF.